This TCR beta chain was identified during a study of blood T cell repertoires in COVID-19. Background on the study: Material from acute and convalescent COVID-19 was sourced from the United States, Italy and Spain. In each case, the material was cDNA or gDNA derived from T cells, B-cell-depleted T cells, or PBMCs.

This CDR3 region has 14 residues. V lost 6 bases and J lost 4, with 14 bases in between. Germline V gene sequence: CDR1 MDHEN, CDR2 SYDVKM. The authors' processing: Estimated nucleated cell counts came from reference gene primer amplification. Repertoires were generated with immunoSEQ multiplex PCR, while TCRdb's copy carries only in-frame clones and drops some. The DNA was the basis for D and trimming; V, J and clone size are from that table. The repertoire holds some 25,000 clones, with roughly nine tenths as singletons. Sequencing was performed on peripheral blood. This sequence was found in a man between 65 and 79 years old with active COVID-19. V is TRBV28 and J is TRBJ2-3, with D perhaps matching TRBD2 (6 bases). Here the CDR3 DNA reads TGTGCCAGCAGCCTGCTCGGCGGGGCAGATACGCAGTATTTT. This sequence encodes CASSLLGGADTQYF.